The rows below give T cell receptor beta chains drawn from one sample of a study of blood T cell repertoires in COVID-19. Sequencing used immunoSEQ multiplex PCR; TCRdb keeps in-frame clones, though not all of them. The sample holds about 410,000 clones, 90% seen once. The specimen was PBMCs or T cells enriched from blood (not recorded which). The receptors derive from a man between 18 and 35 years old who had recovered from COVID-19. The CDR3 runs from the conserved cysteine through the conserved F or W. Fields, in order: J gene, D gene, clone size, V gene, CDR3 DNA, CDR3 protein. The D gene is left open where the match is weak. Clone size is stated in some rows and not others, as once, few, many or a class when expanded.

j_call: TRBJ1-6
d_call: .
clone_size: .
v_call: TRBV19
cdr3_nt: TGTGCCAGTAGTACGACCCCGGGGGATTCACCCCTCCACTTT
cdr3_aa: CASSTTPGDSPLHF

j_call: TRBJ2-7
d_call: TRBD1
clone_size: .
v_call: TRBV4-1
cdr3_nt: TGCGCCAGCAGCCCGCGAGCAGGACAGGGGGCCTACGAGCAGTACTTC
cdr3_aa: CASSPRAGQGAYEQYF

j_call: TRBJ1-2
d_call: .
clone_size: .
v_call: TRBV2
cdr3_nt: TGTGCCAGCAGAGGAACAGGCGCGTTCAACTATGGCTACACCTTC
cdr3_aa: CASRGTGAFNYGYTF

j_call: TRBJ2-1
d_call: TRBD2
clone_size: .
v_call: TRBV10-3
cdr3_nt: TGTGCCATCAGCCGGACTAGCGGGCAGAGCTCCTACAATGAGCAGTTCTTC
cdr3_aa: CAISRTSGQSSYNEQFF

j_call: TRBJ1-5
d_call: .
clone_size: once
v_call: TRBV6-5
cdr3_nt: TGTGCCAGCAGTTACAGGCAGGGGACGCAGCCCCAGCATTTT
cdr3_aa: CASSYRQGTQPQHF

j_call: TRBJ2-7
d_call: TRBD1
clone_size: once
v_call: TRBV5-1
cdr3_nt: TGCGCCAGCAGCTCTGACAGGGCTCCCCACGAGCAGTACTTC
cdr3_aa: CASSSDRAPHEQYF

j_call: TRBJ2-7
d_call: .
clone_size: .
v_call: TRBV27
cdr3_nt: TGTGCCAGCAGCCTTTATGACAAACCCTACGAGCAGTACTTC
cdr3_aa: CASSLYDKPYEQYF

j_call: TRBJ2-5
d_call: TRBD1
clone_size: .
v_call: TRBV28
cdr3_nt: TGTGCCAGCAGTCCTCGGACAGGGAAGAGGGAGGAGACCCAGTACTTC
cdr3_aa: CASSPRTGKREETQYF

j_call: TRBJ2-2
d_call: .
clone_size: .
v_call: TRBV12-3/TRBV12-4
cdr3_nt: TGTGCCAGCAGTCCCGGACTCGGGGAGCTGTTTTTT
cdr3_aa: CASSPGLGELFF

j_call: TRBJ2-7
d_call: .
clone_size: .
v_call: TRBV3-1/TRBV3-2
cdr3_nt: TGTGCCAGCAGCCAAGTCGCGAGAGGGTCGGGCCACGAGCAGTACTTC
cdr3_aa: CASSQVARGSGHEQYF

j_call: TRBJ1-5
d_call: .
clone_size: .
v_call: TRBV27
cdr3_nt: TGTGCCAGCAGTTTTAGTGATGGCAATCAGCCCCAGCATTTT
cdr3_aa: CASSFSDGNQPQHF

j_call: TRBJ2-5
d_call: .
clone_size: .
v_call: TRBV11-2
cdr3_nt: TGTGCCAGCAGCCCCTCCGCGGGACGATCGGAGACCCAGTACTTC
cdr3_aa: CASSPSAGRSETQYF

j_call: TRBJ1-4
d_call: .
clone_size: .
v_call: TRBV11-1
cdr3_nt: TGTGCCAGCAGCCCAGCCCAGGGAGGGGCTAATGAAAAACTGTTTTTT
cdr3_aa: CASSPAQGGANEKLFF

j_call: TRBJ2-1
d_call: .
clone_size: .
v_call: TRBV9
cdr3_nt: TGTGCCAGCAGCGTAGCGGTCTGGGCTGATGAGCAGTTCTTC
cdr3_aa: CASSVAVWADEQFF

j_call: TRBJ1-4
d_call: TRBD1
clone_size: .
v_call: TRBV5-1
cdr3_nt: TGCGCCAGCAGCTCGGACAGGACGGAACTGTTTTTT
cdr3_aa: CASSSDRTELFF

j_call: TRBJ2-3
d_call: .
clone_size: .
v_call: TRBV5-4
cdr3_nt: TGTGCCAGCAGCCCGATGGGGGAGGGCACAGATACGCAGTATTTT
cdr3_aa: CASSPMGEGTDTQYF

j_call: TRBJ1-2
d_call: .
clone_size: .
v_call: TRBV28
cdr3_nt: TGTGCCAGCAGTGCGGGATCTAACTATGGCTACACCTTC
cdr3_aa: CASSAGSNYGYTF

j_call: TRBJ2-3
d_call: TRBD2
clone_size: few
v_call: TRBV7-9
cdr3_nt: TGTGCCAGCAGCTTCCATAGCGGGGGGCGCACAGATACGCAGTATTTT
cdr3_aa: CASSFHSGGRTDTQYF

j_call: TRBJ2-7
d_call: .
clone_size: .
v_call: TRBV28
cdr3_nt: TGTGCCAGCGGCGGGCCCCTCTCCTACGAGCAGTACTTC
cdr3_aa: CASGGPLSYEQYF